Listed below are T cell receptor beta chains from one sample, sequenced in a study of blood T cell repertoires in COVID-19. Sequencing was performed with immunoSEQ multiplex PCR; in TCRdb, only in-frame clones are kept and a portion is missing. Counted here are more than 80,000 clones, 90% occurring once; the ten biggest clones make up under 8.5%. Sequences were obtained from peripheral blood. These receptors all come from a young man with COVID-19, enrolled during active disease. CDR3s include the opening cysteine and the closing phenylalanine or tryptophan. The D gene is left open where the match is weak. Some rows mark clone size as missing; the rest say once, few, many or name a class of expanded clone.

j_call	clone_size	d_call	v_call	cdr3_aa	cdr3_nt
TRBJ2-2	-	TRBD1	TRBV7-3	CASSSEQGQNTGELFF	TGTGCCAGCAGCTCAGAACAGGGGCAGAACACCGGGGAGCTGTTTTTT
TRBJ1-4	-	-	TRBV4-3	CASSQEQTMVEKLLF	TGCGCCAGCAGCCAAGAACAGACGATGGTTGAAAAACTGCTTTTT
TRBJ2-2	-	-	TRBV21-1	CASILRAVSGHPNTGELFF	TGTGCCAGCATCCTCCGGGCGGTTAGCGGGCACCCGAACACCGGGGAGCTGTTTTTT
TRBJ1-6	-	-	TRBV2	CASSSQGSSPLHF	TGTGCCAGCAGTTCCCAGGGAAGTTCACCCCTCCACTTT
TRBJ2-5	-	-	TRBV2	CASSAPPFSETQYF	TGTGCCAGCAGTGCACCTCCGTTTAGCGAGACCCAGTACTTC
TRBJ2-1	-	-	TRBV12-3/TRBV12-4	CASSLGRNEQFF	TGTGCCAGCAGTTTAGGTCGGAATGAGCAGTTCTTC
TRBJ1-2	-	-	TRBV15	CATSSATGGYTF	TGTGCCACCAGCAGTGCCACAGGTGGCTACACCTTC
TRBJ1-6	few	-	TRBV7-2	CASSLSLPRDNSPLHF	TGTGCCAGCAGCTTAAGTCTGCCGAGGGATAATTCACCCCTCCACTTT
TRBJ2-1	-	TRBD2	TRBV3-1/TRBV3-2	CASSQRSGLALNEQFF	TGTGCCAGCAGCCAACGGTCGGGACTAGCTCTGAATGAGCAGTTCTTC
TRBJ1-6	-	TRBD1	TRBV28	CASSLWLGAGGNSPLHF	TGTGCCAGCAGTTTATGGCTGGGGGCAGGGGGAAATTCACCCCTCCACTTT